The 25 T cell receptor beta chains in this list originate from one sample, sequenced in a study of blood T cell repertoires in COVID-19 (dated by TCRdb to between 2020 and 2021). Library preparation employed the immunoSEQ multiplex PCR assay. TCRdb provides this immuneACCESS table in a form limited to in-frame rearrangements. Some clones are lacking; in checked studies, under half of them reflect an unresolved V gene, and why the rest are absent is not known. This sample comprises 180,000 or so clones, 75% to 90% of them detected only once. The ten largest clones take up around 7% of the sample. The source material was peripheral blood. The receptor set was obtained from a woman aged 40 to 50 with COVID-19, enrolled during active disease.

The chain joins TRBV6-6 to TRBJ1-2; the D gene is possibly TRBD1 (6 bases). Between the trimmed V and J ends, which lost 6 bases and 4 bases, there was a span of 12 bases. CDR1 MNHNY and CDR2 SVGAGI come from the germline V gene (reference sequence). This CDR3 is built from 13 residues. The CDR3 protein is CASSHGQSYGYTF. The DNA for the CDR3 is TGTGCCAGCAGCCATGGACAGAGCTATGGCTACACCTTC.

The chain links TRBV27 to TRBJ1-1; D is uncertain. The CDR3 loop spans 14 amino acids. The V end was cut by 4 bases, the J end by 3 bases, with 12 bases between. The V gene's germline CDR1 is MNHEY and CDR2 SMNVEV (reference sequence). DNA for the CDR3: TGTGCCAGCAGTTACCTCGGGGTGGACACTGAAGCTTTCTTT. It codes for CASSYLGVDTEAFF.

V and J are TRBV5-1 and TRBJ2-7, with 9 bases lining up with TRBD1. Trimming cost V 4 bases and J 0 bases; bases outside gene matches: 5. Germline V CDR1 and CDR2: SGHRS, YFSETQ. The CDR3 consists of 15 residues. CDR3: CASSPDRGASYEQYF. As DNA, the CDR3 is TGCGCCAGCAGCCCCGACAGGGGGGCCTCCTACGAGCAGTACTTC.

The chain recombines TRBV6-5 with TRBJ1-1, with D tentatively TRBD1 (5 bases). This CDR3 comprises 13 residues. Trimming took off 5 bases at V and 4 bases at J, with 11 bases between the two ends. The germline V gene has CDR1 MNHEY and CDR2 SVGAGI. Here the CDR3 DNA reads TGTGCCAGCAGTATCAGGGCTCCCACTGAAGCTTTCTTT. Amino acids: CASSIRAPTEAFF.

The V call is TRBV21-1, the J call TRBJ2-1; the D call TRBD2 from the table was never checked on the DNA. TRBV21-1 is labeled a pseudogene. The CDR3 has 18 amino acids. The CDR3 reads CASSKFDRGERESNEQFF. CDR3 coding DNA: TGTGCCAGCAGCAAATTTGATCGAGGGGAGCGGGAGAGCAATGAGCAGTTCTTC.

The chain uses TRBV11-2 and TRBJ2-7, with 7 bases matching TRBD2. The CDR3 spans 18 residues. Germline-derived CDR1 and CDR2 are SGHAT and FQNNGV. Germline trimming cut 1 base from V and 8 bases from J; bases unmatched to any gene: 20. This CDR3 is CASSLGPRGKAGRPQQYF. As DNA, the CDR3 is TGTGCCAGCAGCTTAGGCCCCCGCGGGAAAGCGGGACGGCCCCAGCAGTACTTC.

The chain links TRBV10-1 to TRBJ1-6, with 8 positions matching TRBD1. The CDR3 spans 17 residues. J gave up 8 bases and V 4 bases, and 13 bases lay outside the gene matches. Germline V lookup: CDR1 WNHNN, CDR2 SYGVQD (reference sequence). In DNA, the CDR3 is TGCGCCAGCAGTGCCGGGACAGGCTTTGGTATGGATTCACCCCTCCACTTT. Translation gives CASSAGTGFGMDSPLHF.

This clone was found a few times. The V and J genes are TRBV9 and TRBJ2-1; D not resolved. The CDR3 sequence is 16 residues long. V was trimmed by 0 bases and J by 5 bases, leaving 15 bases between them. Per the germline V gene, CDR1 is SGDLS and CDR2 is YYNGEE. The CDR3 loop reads CASSVVALAPDNEQFF. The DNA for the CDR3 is TGTGCCAGCAGCGTAGTCGCCTTAGCCCCTGACAATGAGCAGTTCTTC.

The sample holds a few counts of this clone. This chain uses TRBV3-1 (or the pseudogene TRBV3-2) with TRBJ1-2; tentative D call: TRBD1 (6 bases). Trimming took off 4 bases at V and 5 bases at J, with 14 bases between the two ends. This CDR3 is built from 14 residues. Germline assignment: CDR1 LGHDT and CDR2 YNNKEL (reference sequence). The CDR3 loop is CASSRDGQRYGYTF. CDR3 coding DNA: TGTGCCAGCAGCCGAGACGGACAGAGGTATGGCTACACCTTC.

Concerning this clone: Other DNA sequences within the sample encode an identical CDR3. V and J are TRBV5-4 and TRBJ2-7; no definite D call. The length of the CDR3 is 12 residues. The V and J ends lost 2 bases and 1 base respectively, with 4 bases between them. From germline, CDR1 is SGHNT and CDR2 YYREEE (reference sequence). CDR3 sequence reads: CASSLYSYEQYF. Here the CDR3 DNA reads TGTGCCAGCAGCTTATATTCCTACGAGCAGTACTTC.

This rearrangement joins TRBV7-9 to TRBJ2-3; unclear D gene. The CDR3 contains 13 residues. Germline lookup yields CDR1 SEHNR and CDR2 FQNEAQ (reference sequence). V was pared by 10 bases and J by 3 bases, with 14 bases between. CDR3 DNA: TGTGCCACCTGCGAGGCCCAGACAGATACGCAGTATTTT. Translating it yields CATCEAQTDTQYF.

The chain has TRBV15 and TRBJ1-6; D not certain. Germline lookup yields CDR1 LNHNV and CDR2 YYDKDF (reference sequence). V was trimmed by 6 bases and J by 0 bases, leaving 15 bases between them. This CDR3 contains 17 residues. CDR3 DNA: TGTGCCACCAGGCTCGACCGGGGAAGCTCCTATAATTCACCCCTCCACTTT. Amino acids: CATRLDRGSSYNSPLHF.

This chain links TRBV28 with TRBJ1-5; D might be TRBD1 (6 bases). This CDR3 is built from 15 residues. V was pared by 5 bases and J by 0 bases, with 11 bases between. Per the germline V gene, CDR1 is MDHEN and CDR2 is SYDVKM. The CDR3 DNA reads TGTGCCAGCAGTGTCAGGGGTTTTAGCAATCAGCCCCAGCATTTT. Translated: CASSVRGFSNQPQHF.

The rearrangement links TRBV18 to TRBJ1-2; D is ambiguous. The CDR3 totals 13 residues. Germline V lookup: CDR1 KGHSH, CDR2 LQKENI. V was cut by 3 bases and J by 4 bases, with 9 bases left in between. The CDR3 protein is CASSPSGPYGYTF. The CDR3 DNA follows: TGTGCCAGCTCACCGTCAGGCCCCTATGGCTACACCTTC. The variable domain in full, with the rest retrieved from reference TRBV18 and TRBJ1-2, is NAGVMQNPRHLVRRRGQEARLRCSPMKGHSHVYWYRQLPEEGLKFMVYLQKENIIDESGMPKERFSAEFPKEGPSILRIQQVVRGDSAAYFCASSPSGPYGYTFGSGTRLTVV.

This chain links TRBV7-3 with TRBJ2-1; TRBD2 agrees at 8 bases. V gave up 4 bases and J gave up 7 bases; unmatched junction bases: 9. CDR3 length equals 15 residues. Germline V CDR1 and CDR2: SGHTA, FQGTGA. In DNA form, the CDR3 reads TGTGCCAGCAGCTACCCGGGACTAGGATCTAATGAGCAGTTCTTC. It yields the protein CASSYPGLGSNEQFF.

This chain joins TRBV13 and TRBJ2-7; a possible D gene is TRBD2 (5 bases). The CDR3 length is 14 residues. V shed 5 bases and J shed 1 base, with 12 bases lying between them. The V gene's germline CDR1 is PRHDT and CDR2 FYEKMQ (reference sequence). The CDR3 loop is CASSATTISYEQYF. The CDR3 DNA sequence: TGTGCCAGCAGCGCCACGACTATTTCCTACGAGCAGTACTTC.

The chain's CDR3 is CASSMTSGRRYEQYF. The DNA of the CDR3 is TGTGCCAGCAGCATGACTAGCGGGAGGCGCTACGAGCAGTACTTC. The chain recombines TRBV7-9 with TRBJ2-7; 13 bases match TRBD2. CDR1 is SEHNR, CDR2 FQNEAQ, per germline (reference sequence). The CDR3 is made up of 15 amino acids. The V and J ends lost 5 bases and 3 bases, in that order; junction bases with no gene match: 4. The full variable domain, its missing parts supplied by reference TRBV7-9 and TRBJ2-7, is DTGVSQNPRHKITKRGQNVTFRCDPISEHNRLYWYRQTLGQGPEFLTYFQNEAQLEKSRLLSDRFSAERPKGSFSTLEIQRTEQGDSAMYLCASSMTSGRRYEQYFGPGTRLTVT.

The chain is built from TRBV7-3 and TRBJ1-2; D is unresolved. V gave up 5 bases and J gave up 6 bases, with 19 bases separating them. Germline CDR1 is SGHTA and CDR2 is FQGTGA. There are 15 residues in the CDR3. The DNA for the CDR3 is TGTGCCAGCAGCAAGGACGAGGGCCGGACTGATGGCTACACCTTC. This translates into CASSKDEGRTDGYTF. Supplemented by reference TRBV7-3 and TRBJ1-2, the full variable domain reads GAGVSQTPSNKVTEKGKYVELRCDPISGHTALYWYRQSLGQGPEFLIYFQGTGAADDSGLPNDRFFAVRPEGSVSTLKIQRTERGDSAVYLCASSKDEGRTDGYTFGSGTRLTVV.

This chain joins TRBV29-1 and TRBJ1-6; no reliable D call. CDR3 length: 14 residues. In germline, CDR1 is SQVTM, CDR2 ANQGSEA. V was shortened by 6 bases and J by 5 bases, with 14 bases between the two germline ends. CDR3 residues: CSVQAGSNNSPLHF. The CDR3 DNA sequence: TGCAGCGTCCAGGCGGGTTCCAATAATTCACCCCTCCACTTT.

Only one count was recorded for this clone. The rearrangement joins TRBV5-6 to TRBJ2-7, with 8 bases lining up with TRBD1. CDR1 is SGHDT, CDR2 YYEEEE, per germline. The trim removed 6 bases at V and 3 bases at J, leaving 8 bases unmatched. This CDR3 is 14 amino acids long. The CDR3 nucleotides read TGTGCCAGCACCACTGGACAGGGTGGCTACGAGCAGTACTTC. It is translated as CASTTGQGGYEQYF.

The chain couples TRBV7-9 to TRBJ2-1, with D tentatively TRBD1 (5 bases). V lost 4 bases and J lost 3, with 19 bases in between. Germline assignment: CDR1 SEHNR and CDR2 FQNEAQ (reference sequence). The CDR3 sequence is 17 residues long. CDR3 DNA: TGTGCCAGCAGCTCCAGATCTCAGACAGATTTCTACAATGAGCAGTTCTTC. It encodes CASSSRSQTDFYNEQFF. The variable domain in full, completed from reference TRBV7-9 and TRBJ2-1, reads DTGVSQNPRHKITKRGQNVTFRCDPISEHNRLYWYRQTLGQGPEFLTYFQNEAQLEKSRLLSDRFSAERPKGSFSTLEIQRTEQGDSAMYLCASSSRSQTDFYNEQFFGPGTRLTVL.

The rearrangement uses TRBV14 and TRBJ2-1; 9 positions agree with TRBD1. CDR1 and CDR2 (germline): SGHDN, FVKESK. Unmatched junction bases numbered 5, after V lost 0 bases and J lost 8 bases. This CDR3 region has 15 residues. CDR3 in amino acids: CASSQDGTGLDEQFF. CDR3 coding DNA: TGTGCCAGCAGCCAAGATGGGACAGGGTTGGATGAGCAGTTCTTC.

The CDR3 protein is CASSISTNYGYTF. CDR3 bases: TGTGCCAGTAGCATCAGTACTAACTATGGCTACACCTTC. V and J are TRBV19 and TRBJ1-2; no clear D. In germline, CDR1 is LNHDA, CDR2 SQIVND (reference sequence). Trimming shortened V by 6 bases and J by 0 bases, and 8 bases separated the two germline ends. The CDR3 consists of 13 residues.

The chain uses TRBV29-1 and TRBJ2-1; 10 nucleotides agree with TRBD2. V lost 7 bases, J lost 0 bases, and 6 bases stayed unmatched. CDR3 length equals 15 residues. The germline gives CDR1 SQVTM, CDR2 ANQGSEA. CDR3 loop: CSARTSGPSYNEQFF. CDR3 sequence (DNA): TGCAGCGCTAGGACTAGCGGTCCCTCCTACAATGAGCAGTTCTTC.

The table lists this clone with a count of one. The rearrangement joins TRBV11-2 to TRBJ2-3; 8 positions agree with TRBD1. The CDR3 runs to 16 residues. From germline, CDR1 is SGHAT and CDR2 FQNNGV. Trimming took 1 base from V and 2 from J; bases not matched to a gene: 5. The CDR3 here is CASSLVTGAFTDTQYF. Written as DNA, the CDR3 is TGTGCCAGCAGCTTAGTGACAGGGGCCTTCACAGATACGCAGTATTTT.